The present TCR beta chain was sequenced within a study of shared clonotypes between healthy human individuals. Sequenced by immunoSEQ multiplex PCR; TCRdb stores in-frame clones only, minus some. The sample shows around 350,000 clones, around 67% of them seen only once. The study separated CD4+ cells into CD45RA+ naive and CD45RA-negative memory subsets. Germline assignment: CDR1 SGHTA and CDR2 FQGTGA. The CDR3 sequence is 16 residues long. Trimming took off 1 base at V and 2 bases at J, with 12 bases between the two ends. Sequenced input: memory CD4+ T cells sorted from blood. Noted subset: CD45RA-negative fraction. This clonotype was obtained from a man in his thirties or forties in good health. The chain couples TRBV7-3 to TRBJ2-1; TRBD2 is a possible D gene (6 bases). Here the CDR3 reads CASSLRGDPTYNEQFF. The CDR3 DNA sequence: TGTGCCAGCAGCTTAAGGGGGGACCCAACCTACAATGAGCAGTTCTTC.